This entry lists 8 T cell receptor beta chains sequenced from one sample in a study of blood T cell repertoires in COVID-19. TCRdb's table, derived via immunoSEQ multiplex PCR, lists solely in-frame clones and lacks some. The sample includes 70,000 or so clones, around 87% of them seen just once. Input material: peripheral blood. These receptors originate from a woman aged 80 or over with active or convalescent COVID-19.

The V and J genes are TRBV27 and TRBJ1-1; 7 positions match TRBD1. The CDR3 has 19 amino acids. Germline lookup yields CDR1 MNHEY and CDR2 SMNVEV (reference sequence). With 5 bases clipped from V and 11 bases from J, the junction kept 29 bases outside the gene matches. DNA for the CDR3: TGTGCCAGCAGTCCCTTCAGCCGTGACTCCAGGGGGTGGAGGAGTGGGGCTTTCTTT. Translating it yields CASSPFSRDSRGWRSGAFF.

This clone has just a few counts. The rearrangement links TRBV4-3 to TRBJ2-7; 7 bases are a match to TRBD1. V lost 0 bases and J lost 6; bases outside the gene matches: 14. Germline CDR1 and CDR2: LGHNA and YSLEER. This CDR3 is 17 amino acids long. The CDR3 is CASSQDRGRQGISEQYF. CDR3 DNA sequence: TGCGCCAGCAGCCAAGATCGGGGAAGACAGGGTATTAGCGAGCAGTACTTC.

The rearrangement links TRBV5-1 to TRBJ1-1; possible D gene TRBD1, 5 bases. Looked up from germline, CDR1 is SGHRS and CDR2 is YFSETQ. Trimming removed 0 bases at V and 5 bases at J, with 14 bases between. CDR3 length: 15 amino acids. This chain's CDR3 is CASSLVGQGGTEAFF. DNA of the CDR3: TGCGCCAGCAGCTTGGTAGGGCAGGGTGGTACTGAAGCTTTCTTT.

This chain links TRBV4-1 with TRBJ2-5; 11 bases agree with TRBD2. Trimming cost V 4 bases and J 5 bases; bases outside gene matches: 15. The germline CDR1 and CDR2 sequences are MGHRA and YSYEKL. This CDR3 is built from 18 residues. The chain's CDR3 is CASSRVLWLAGGGETQYF. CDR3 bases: TGCGCCAGCAGCCGCGTCTTGTGGCTAGCGGGGGGCGGGGAGACCCAGTACTTC.

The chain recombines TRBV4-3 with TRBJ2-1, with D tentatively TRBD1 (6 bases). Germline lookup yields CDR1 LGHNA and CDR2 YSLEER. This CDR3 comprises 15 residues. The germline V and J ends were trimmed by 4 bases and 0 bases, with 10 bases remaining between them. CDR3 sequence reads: CASSLDRSSYNEQFF. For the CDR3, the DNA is TGCGCCAGCAGCCTCGACAGGAGCTCCTACAATGAGCAGTTCTTC.

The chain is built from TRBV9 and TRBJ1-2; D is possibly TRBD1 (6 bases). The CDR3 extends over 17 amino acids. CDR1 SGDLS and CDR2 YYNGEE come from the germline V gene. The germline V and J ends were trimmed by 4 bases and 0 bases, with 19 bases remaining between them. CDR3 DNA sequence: TGTGCCAGCAGCTCACCTTCCAGGGGCCCTGCTAACTATGGCTACACCTTC. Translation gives CASSSPSRGPANYGYTF. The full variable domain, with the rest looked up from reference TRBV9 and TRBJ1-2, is DSGVTQTPKHLITATGQRVTLRCSPRSGDLSVYWYQQSLDQGLQFLIQYYNGEERAKGNILERFSAQQFPDLHSELNLSSLELGDSALYFCASSSPSRGPANYGYTFGSGTRLTVV.

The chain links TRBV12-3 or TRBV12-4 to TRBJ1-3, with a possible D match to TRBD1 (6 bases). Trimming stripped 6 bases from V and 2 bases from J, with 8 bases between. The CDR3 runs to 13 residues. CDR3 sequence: CASSRDTGNTIYF. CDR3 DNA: TGTGCCAGCAGCCGGGACACTGGAAACACCATATATTTT.

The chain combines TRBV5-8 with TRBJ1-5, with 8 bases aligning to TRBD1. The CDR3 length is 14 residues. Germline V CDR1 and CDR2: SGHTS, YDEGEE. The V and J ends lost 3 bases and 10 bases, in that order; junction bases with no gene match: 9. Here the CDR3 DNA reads TGTGCCAGCAGCTGGACAGGGTGGGGGGCACCCCAGCATTTT. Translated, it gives CASSWTGWGAPQHF.